The entry below describes one T cell receptor (beta chain). This specimen belongs to a study of regulatory T cells in long-lasting Graves disease. TCR beta libraries were built with iRepertoire HTBI primers and Arm-PCR of CDR3 regions. One entry per CDR3 protein results from TCRdb running MiXCR on the multiplex PCR reads. The table has 500,000 to 700,000 distinct CDR3 sequences, 25% to 30% seen once. This CDR3 is built from 16 residues. In germline, CDR1 is MNHEY, CDR2 SMNVEV (reference sequence). V was clipped by 6 bases and J by 4 bases; unmatched bases: 12. Time point in this sample: persistent/refractory GD, antithyroid drugs over 5 years with positive TRAb. The TCR library was made from RNA extracted from PBMCs.

The J gene is TRBJ1-5, the V gene TRBV27, with 7 bases matching TRBD1. The specimen was peripheral blood mononuclear cells (PBMCs), collected when the disease was refractory, from a patient treated with antithyroid drugs. The receptor comes from a female donor with Graves disease. CDR3 sequence (DNA): TGTGCCAGCAGCCCCCCCCCCGGGACAGCAAATCAGCCCCAGCATTTT. It codes for CASSPPPGTANQPQHF.